Listed here are 3 T cell receptor beta chains from one sample, sequenced in a study of TIL therapy for anti-PD-1-resistant metastatic lung cancer. Time point of the sample: pre-treatment sample, taken before nivolumab and TIL therapy. The immunoSEQ assay was v3. Generated by immunoSEQ multiplex PCR, the TCRdb table keeps only in-frame clones and is missing some. The sample shows more than 20,000 clones, over 70% of them seen only once. The material was blood, obtained at baseline. The receptor source for this set is a person between 25 and 79 years old with non-small cell lung cancer.

The chain links TRBV2 to TRBJ2-1; possible D gene TRBD1, 6 bases. Germline lookup yields CDR1 SNHLY and CDR2 FYNNEI. The CDR3 contains 16 residues. V was trimmed by 7 bases and J by 9 bases, leaving 25 bases between them. This CDR3 is CASTMTMGAGWGEQFF. The CDR3 region has the DNA TGTGCCAGCACTATGACAATGGGGGCTGGATGGGGTGAGCAGTTCTTC.

J is TRBJ2-7 and V is TRBV4-2; 10 positions agree with TRBD1. V lost 5 bases and J lost 4; bases outside the gene matches: 2. Germline values: CDR1 LGHNA, CDR2 YNFKEQ. The CDR3 has 13 residues. CDR3 residues: CASSGDRGYEQYF. The CDR3 DNA reads TGTGCCAGCAGCGGGGACAGGGGTTACGAGCAGTACTTC.

The chain combines TRBV6-1 with TRBJ2-1; the D gene could be TRBD1 or TRBD2 (6 bases each). Germline V gene lookup returns CDR1 MNHNS and CDR2 SASEGT. Trimming took off 3 bases at V and 8 bases at J, with 11 bases between the two ends. This CDR3 is 13 amino acids long. The CDR3 loop reads CASSDLRGDEQFF. The CDR3 DNA reads as TGTGCCAGCAGTGACCTAAGGGGGGATGAGCAGTTCTTC.